This entry describes one T cell receptor beta chain. Antigen unknown. The data are from a study of T cell responses to AZD1222 COVID-19 vaccine. General study findings and limits: Spike-specific TCR breadth and depth rose after two AZD1222 doses. A mostly white British donor set with more females was recruited, and clonal diversity was possibly underestimated.

Using immunoSEQ multiplex PCR, the repertoire was profiled, and TCRdb retains in-frame clones only, with some absent. Among more than 75,000 clones listed, roughly 90% were seen once. The CDR3 has 15 amino acids. Germline V gene lookup returns CDR1 SGHNT and CDR2 YYREEE (reference sequence). V was shortened by 4 bases and J by 0 bases, with 10 bases between the two germline ends. The TCR was taken from an adult in good health. This chain joins TRBV5-4 and TRBJ2-2; the D gene could be TRBD1 or TRBD2 (5 bases each). The starting material was peripheral blood, obtained on day 0 of AZD1222 vaccination. CDR3 coding DNA: TGTGCCAGCAGCCGGGACGCAGCGAACACCGGGGAGCTGTTTTTT. This encodes CASSRDAANTGELFF.